This TCR beta chain originates from a study of cytomegalovirus exposure and HLA in healthy donors. Overall study results and limits: Later analysis suggested links between common viral pathogens and several top significant clusters. Among TCR sequences, most were rare, though some public TCRs appeared in many donors. An Asian-associated ancestry cluster reportedly showed fewer N-insertions than the roughly 670-donor mean in a later analysis.

V was shortened by 2 bases and J by 5 bases, with 6 bases between the two germline ends. This CDR3 has 12 residues. In germline, CDR1 is MNHEY, CDR2 SVGAGI. This PCR relied on a set of 60 Vbeta primers and 13 Jbeta primers. The table came from immunoSEQ multiplex PCR; TCRdb's copy has only in-frame clones and leaves some out. The table records about 120,000 clones, roughly 80% of them present only once. In regard to this clone: Its specificity is not known.

This chain uses TRBV6-5 with TRBJ2-5; D is ambiguous. The sequenced material came from PBMCs. The clonotype originates from a woman aged 40 to 50 in good health and CMV-seropositive. The CDR3: CASSYHRETQYF. The CDR3 DNA reads as TGTGCCAGCAGTTACCATCGGGAGACCCAGTACTTC.